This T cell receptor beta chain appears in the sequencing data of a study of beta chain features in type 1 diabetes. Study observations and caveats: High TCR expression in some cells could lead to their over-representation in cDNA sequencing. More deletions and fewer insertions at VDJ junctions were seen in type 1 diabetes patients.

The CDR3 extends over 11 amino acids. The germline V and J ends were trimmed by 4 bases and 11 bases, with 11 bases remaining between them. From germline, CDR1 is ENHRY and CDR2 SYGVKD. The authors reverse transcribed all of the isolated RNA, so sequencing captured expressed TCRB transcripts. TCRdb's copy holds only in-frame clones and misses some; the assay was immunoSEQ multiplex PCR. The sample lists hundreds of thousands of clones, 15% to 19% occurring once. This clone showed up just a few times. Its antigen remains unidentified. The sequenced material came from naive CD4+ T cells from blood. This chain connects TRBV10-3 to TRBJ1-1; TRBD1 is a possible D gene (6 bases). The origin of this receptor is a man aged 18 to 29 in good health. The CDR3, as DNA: TGTGCCATCAGTGGAAAGGGGGGGGCTTTCTTT. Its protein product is CAISGKGGAFF.